This TCR beta chain was documented in a study of tumor and adjacent non-tumor tissue in lung cancer. Study context: Histology: under 15 adenocarcinoma, a couple of squamous cell carcinoma, 1 small cell lung cancer.

A note on this clonotype: Its antigen is not known. One junction end disagrees with the germline gene, perhaps due to a read error.

No cell sorting was done before RNA was extracted from the tissue. Newly diagnosed lung cancer patients had thoracic surgery in China, August–late 2014, without prior chemotherapy. Three rounds of nested PCR, following a modified ARM-PCR protocol, produced the TCRbeta library. TCRdb re-called the multiplex PCR reads through MiXCR, storing one row per CDR3 protein. The sample contains more than 90,000 distinct CDR3 sequences, just over 65% of which appear only once. General observations from the study: Normal lung showed higher cumulative top 100 clone frequency than tumor. TCR diversity was significantly greater in tumor than normal lung tissue.

Sequencing used lung tumor tissue. This receptor was identified in a man aged 60 to 75 with non-small cell lung cancer.

CDR3 in amino acids: CANSYSSGTEAFF. CDR3 DNA: TGTGCCAACAGTTACTCGAGTGGGACTGAAGCTTTCTTT. The chain is built from TRBV6-5 and TRBJ1-1; D gene uncertain. Germline CDR1 is MNHEY and CDR2 is SVGAGI. This CDR3 spans 13 amino acids.